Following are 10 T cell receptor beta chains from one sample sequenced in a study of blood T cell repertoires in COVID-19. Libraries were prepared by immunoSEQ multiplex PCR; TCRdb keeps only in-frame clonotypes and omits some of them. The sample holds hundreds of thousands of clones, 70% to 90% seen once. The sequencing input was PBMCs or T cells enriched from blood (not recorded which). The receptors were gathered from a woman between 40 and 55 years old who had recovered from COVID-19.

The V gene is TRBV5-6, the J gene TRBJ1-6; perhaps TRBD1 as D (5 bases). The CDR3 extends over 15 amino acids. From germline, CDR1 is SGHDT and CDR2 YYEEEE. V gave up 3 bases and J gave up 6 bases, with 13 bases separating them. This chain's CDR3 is CASSWAWGVNSPLHF. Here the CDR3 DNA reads TGTGCCAGCAGCTGGGCGTGGGGGGTTAATTCACCCCTCCACTTT.

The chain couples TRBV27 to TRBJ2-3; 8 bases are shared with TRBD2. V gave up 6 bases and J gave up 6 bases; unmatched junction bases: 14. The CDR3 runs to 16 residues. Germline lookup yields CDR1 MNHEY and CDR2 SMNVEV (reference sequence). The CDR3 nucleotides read TGTGCCAGCAGCCGCGCGGGGGGCGCGGGTGCCGATACGCAGTATTTT. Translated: CASSRAGGAGADTQYF.

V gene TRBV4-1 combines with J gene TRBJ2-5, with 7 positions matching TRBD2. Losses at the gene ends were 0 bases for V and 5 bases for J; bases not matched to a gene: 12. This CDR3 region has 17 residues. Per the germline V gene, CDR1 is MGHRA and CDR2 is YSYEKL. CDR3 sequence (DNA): TGCGCCAGCAGCCAAGATAGGGCTAGCGGTACGGGGGAGACCCAGTACTTC. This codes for CASSQDRASGTGETQYF.

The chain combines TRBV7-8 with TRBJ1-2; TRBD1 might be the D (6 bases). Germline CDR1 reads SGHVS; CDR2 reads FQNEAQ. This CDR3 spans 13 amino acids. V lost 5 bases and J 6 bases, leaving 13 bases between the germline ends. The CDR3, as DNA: TGTGCCAGCAGCCTGGGGGGGCGGGATGGCTACACCTTC. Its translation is CASSLGGRDGYTF.

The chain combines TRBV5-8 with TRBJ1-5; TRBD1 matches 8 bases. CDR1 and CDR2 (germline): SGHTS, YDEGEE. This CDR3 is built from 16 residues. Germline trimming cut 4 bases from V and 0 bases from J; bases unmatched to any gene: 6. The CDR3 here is CASSQLTGVSNQPQHF. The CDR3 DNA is TGTGCCAGCAGCCAACTGACAGGGGTTAGCAATCAGCCCCAGCATTTT.

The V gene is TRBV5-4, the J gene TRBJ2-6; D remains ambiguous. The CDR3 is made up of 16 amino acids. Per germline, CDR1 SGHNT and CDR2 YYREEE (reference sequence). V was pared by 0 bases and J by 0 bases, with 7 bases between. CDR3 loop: CASSLAHSSGANVLTF. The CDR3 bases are TGTGCCAGCAGCTTGGCCCACAGCTCTGGGGCCAACGTCCTGACTTTC.

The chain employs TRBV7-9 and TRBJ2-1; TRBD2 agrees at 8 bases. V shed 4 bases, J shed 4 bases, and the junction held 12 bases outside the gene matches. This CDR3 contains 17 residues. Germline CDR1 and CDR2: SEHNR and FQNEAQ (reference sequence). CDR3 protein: CASSSSSLAGEYNEQFF. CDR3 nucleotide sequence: TGTGCCAGCAGCTCTAGTTCGCTAGCGGGTGAATACAATGAGCAGTTCTTC.

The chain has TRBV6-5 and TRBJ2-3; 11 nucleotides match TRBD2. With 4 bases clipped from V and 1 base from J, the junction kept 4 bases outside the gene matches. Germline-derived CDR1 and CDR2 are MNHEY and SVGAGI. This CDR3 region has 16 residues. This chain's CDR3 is CASSFTLAGGTDTQYF. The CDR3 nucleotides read TGTGCCAGCAGTTTTACACTAGCGGGAGGCACAGATACGCAGTATTTT.

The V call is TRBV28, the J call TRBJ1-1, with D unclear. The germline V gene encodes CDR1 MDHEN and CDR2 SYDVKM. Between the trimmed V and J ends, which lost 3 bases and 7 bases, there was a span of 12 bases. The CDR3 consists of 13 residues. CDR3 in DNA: TGTGCCAGCAGTTTTAGTTTTCGGGGTGAAGCTTTCTTT. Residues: CASSFSFRGEAFF.

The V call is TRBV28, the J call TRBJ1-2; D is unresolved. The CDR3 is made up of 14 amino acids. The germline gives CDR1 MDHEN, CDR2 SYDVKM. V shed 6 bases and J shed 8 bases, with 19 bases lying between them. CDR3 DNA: TGTGCCAGCAGCTCTACCGTTAGGCCGGGGGGCTACACCTTC. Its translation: CASSSTVRPGGYTF.